The source of this T cell receptor beta chain is a study of T-cell memory formation after mild COVID-19. Study at large: Largely donor-specific sequence clusters came from a couple of donors.

This clonotype was observed a handful of times. MiXCR, applied by TCRdb to the 5' RACE reads, yields one record per CDR3 protein. The table lists roughly 500,000 distinct CDR3 sequences, around 21% of them singletons. The CDR3 consists of 11 residues. With 3 bases removed from V and 14 bases from J, the gap between germline ends came to 11 bases. Germline V gene data show CDR1 as SNHLY and CDR2 as FYNNEI. The gene calls are TRBV2 and TRBJ2-1, with D perhaps TRBD1 (5 bases). Source material: PBMCs or a T cell subset sorted from them (not recorded which). The clonotype comes from an adult woman who had mild COVID-19 (a few samples of this study predate the infection). Cell type and time point are not known. DNA for the CDR3: TGTGCCAGCAGTGAGACAGTTCGGAAGTTCTTC. Translated: CASSETVRKFF.